These 31 T cell receptor beta chains originate from one sample sequenced in a study of blood T cell repertoires in COVID-19 (dated by TCRdb to 2018 to 2020). Libraries were built with the immunoSEQ multiplex PCR assay. The source is immuneACCESS, and TCRdb retained only in-frame sequences with V and J called. Part of the clones is not carried over; for the studies checked, unresolved V genes explain less than half of this, and the remainder is unexplained. Across this sample there are 150,000 to 200,000 clones, with around 83% seen only once. The top ten hold roughly 7.5% of the sample. Sequencing was performed on peripheral blood. The source is a woman in her 70s with COVID-19, enrolled during active disease.

The chain combines TRBV4-2 with TRBJ1-5; tentatively, D is TRBD1 (5 bases). The V and J ends lost 4 bases and 0 bases respectively, with 10 bases between them. CDR1 LGHNA and CDR2 YNFKEQ come from the germline V gene. CDR3 length: 15 amino acids. The CDR3 here is CASSLGQDSNQPQHF. The CDR3 nucleotides read TGTGCCAGCAGCCTAGGACAAGATAGCAATCAGCCCCAGCATTTT.

The V and J genes are TRBV12-3 or TRBV12-4 and TRBJ2-3, with D uncertain. Trimming took 4 bases from V and 6 from J, leaving 11 bases between them. There are 13 residues in the CDR3. CDR3 sequence reads: CASSSQAGDTQYF. As DNA, the CDR3 is TGTGCCAGCAGTTCCCAAGCCGGGGATACGCAGTATTTT.

A word on this clone: At the DNA level, this CDR3 is encoded by other sequences in the same sample as well. The chain links TRBV18 to TRBJ2-3; D is perhaps TRBD1 (6 bases). From germline, CDR1 is KGHSH and CDR2 LQKENI. Trimming left V 2 bases short and J 1 base short, with 7 bases between. The CDR3 is 14 amino acids. CDR3 residues: CASSPRQGTDTQYF. The CDR3 DNA sequence: TGTGCCAGCTCACCAAGACAGGGCACAGATACGCAGTATTTT. The full variable domain, rest sourced from reference TRBV18 and TRBJ2-3, is NAGVMQNPRHLVRRRGQEARLRCSPMKGHSHVYWYRQLPEEGLKFMVYLQKENIIDESGMPKERFSAEFPKEGPSILRIQQVVRGDSAAYFCASSPRQGTDTQYFGPGTRLTVL.

V and J are TRBV3-1 (or the pseudogene TRBV3-2) and TRBJ1-1; D unresolved. The CDR3 length is 13 residues. Trimming pared 1 base from V and 2 bases from J, leaving 5 bases between. Germline V gene sequence: CDR1 LGHDT, CDR2 YNNKEL (reference sequence). The DNA of the CDR3 is TGTGCCAGCAGCCAAGCCTTTAACACTGAAGCTTTCTTT. This sequence encodes CASSQAFNTEAFF.

The rearrangement uses TRBV4-1 and TRBJ2-3; the match to TRBD2 covers 12 bases. This CDR3 comprises 18 residues. Germline CDR1 reads MGHRA; CDR2 reads YSYEKL. The ends lost 4 bases at V and 5 bases at J; junction bases unmatched: 13. The CDR3 sequence: CASSLAATLAGGQDTQYF. CDR3 sequence (DNA): TGCGCCAGCAGCCTAGCGGCTACCCTAGCGGGAGGGCAAGATACGCAGTATTTT.

The gene calls are TRBV2 and TRBJ2-7; 10 bases are shared with TRBD1. Germline V lookup: CDR1 SNHLY, CDR2 FYNNEI. This CDR3 comprises 15 residues. V shed 7 bases, J shed 2 bases, and the junction held 8 bases outside the gene matches. In DNA, the CDR3 is TGTGCCAGCACTGCAGACAGGGGGCCCACCTACGAGCAGTACTTC. Translating it yields CASTADRGPTYEQYF.

This clone was counted once. The chain links TRBV2 to TRBJ1-2, with 9 bases that match TRBD1. The CDR3 runs to 15 residues. From germline, CDR1 is SNHLY and CDR2 FYNNEI. Losses at the gene ends were 8 bases for V and 8 bases for J; bases not matched to a gene: 15. DNA of the CDR3: TGTGCCAGCCCACGGACAGGGGCCAGCGGGTGGGGCTACACCTTC. Residues: CASPRTGASGWGYTF. Filled out from reference TRBV2 and TRBJ1-2, the complete variable domain reads EPEVTQTPSHQVTQMGQEVILRCVPISNHLYFYWYRQILGQKVEFLVSFYNNEISEKSEIFDDQFSVERPDGSNFTLKIRSTKLEDSAMYFCASPRTGASGWGYTFGSGTRLTVV.

The rearrangement joins TRBV6-5 to TRBJ1-6; TRBD1 matches 9 bases. The CDR3 length is 16 residues. J gave up 6 bases and V 4 bases, and 7 bases lay outside the gene matches. CDR1 and CDR2 from the germline V gene are MNHEY and SVGAGI. CDR3 nucleotides: TGTGCCAGCAGTTTACAGGGGGCGGACCCTAATTCACCCCTCCACTTT. It is translated as CASSLQGADPNSPLHF.

This clone has only a few counts. This chain joins TRBV18 and TRBJ2-1; D is possibly TRBD2 (6 bases). V was shortened by 6 bases and J by 3 bases, with 15 bases between the two germline ends. Germline V CDR1 and CDR2: KGHSH, LQKENI. The length of the CDR3 is 15 residues. CDR3 in amino acids: CASSQGVAVYNEQFF. The DNA of the CDR3 is TGTGCCAGCTCCCAGGGAGTAGCGGTCTACAATGAGCAGTTCTTC.

J is TRBJ2-7 and V is TRBV4-3; a weak D match, TRBD1 (6 bases). Between the trimmed V and J ends, which lost 0 bases and 2 bases, there was a span of 14 bases. The CDR3 is 16 residues long. CDR1 and CDR2 from the germline V gene are LGHNA and YSLEER. The CDR3 DNA reads as TGCGCCAGCAGCCAAGATTACGATCAGGGGACCTACGAGCAGTACTTC. This sequence encodes CASSQDYDQGTYEQYF.

This clone was seen only once. The V and J genes are TRBV7-6 and TRBJ2-2; 9 bases match TRBD1. Trimming at V came to 6 bases and at J to 4 bases, leaving 21 bases not matched to a gene. In germline, CDR1 is SGHVS, CDR2 FNYEAQ. The CDR3 is 20 residues long. This CDR3 is CASSMDRGSREGRGTGELFF. The CDR3 region has the DNA TGTGCCAGCAGTATGGACAGGGGTTCGAGGGAGGGCCGTGGCACCGGGGAGCTGTTTTTT.

The V call is TRBV3-1 (or the pseudogene TRBV3-2), the J call TRBJ2-5, with TRBD2 identical over 13 bases. CDR3 length equals 17 residues. Losses at the gene ends were 2 bases for V and 2 bases for J; bases not matched to a gene: 5. CDR1 is LGHDT, CDR2 YNNKEL, per germline (reference sequence). This CDR3 reads CASSQSPGLAGQETQYF. The CDR3 bases are TGTGCCAGCAGCCAAAGCCCGGGACTAGCGGGACAAGAGACCCAGTACTTC.

This clone was picked up a small number of times. The V gene is TRBV24-1, the J gene TRBJ2-3, with a weak D call TRBD1 (6 bases). The CDR3 is 16 amino acids. CDR1 and CDR2 from the germline V gene are KGHDR and SFDVKD. V was trimmed by 2 bases and J by 3 bases, leaving 14 bases between them. The CDR3 spells CATSDWEEGVTDTQYF. CDR3 in DNA: TGTGCCACCAGTGATTGGGAAGAGGGGGTGACAGATACGCAGTATTTT.

V is TRBV6-1 and J is TRBJ2-3; 9 bases align to TRBD2. The CDR3 spans 16 residues. Germline V gene lookup returns CDR1 MNHNS and CDR2 SASEGT. Unmatched junction bases numbered 5, after V lost 3 bases and J lost 1 base. The CDR3 reads CASSEDLAGGTDTQYF. Written as DNA, the CDR3 is TGTGCCAGCAGTGAGGACTTAGCGGGAGGCACAGATACGCAGTATTTT.

The chain combines TRBV28 with TRBJ2-7; D is perhaps TRBD2 (5 bases). This CDR3 has 13 amino acids. CDR1 and CDR2 from the germline V gene are MDHEN and SYDVKM. Trimming stripped 3 bases from V and 2 bases from J, with 8 bases between. CDR3 protein: CASSLGGPYEQYF. CDR3 coding DNA: TGTGCCAGCAGTTTGGGCGGGCCCTACGAGCAGTACTTC.

The chain joins TRBV9 to TRBJ2-2, with D tentatively TRBD2 (5 bases). Trimming shortened V by 0 bases and J by 7 bases, and 10 bases separated the two germline ends. Germline values: CDR1 SGDLS, CDR2 YYNGEE. The CDR3 loop spans 14 amino acids. The CDR3 sequence is CASSVDLGGGELFF. The CDR3 DNA follows: TGTGCCAGCAGCGTAGACCTAGGAGGCGGGGAGCTGTTTTTT.

This clone was seen once. The chain couples TRBV9 to TRBJ1-5; D perhaps matches TRBD1 (6 bases). Between the trimmed V and J ends, which lost 1 base and 4 bases, there was a span of 6 bases. This CDR3 has 13 residues. The germline CDR1 and CDR2 sequences are SGDLS and YYNGEE. The CDR3 nucleotides read TGTGCCAGCAGCGTACAGGGGAATCAGCCCCAGCATTTT. It codes for CASSVQGNQPQHF.

J is TRBJ1-3 and V is TRBV5-1; possible D gene TRBD1, 6 bases. CDR1 and CDR2 (germline): SGHRS, YFSETQ. The V end lost 0 bases, the J end lost 7 bases, and 20 bases lay between the germline ends. The CDR3 consists of 17 residues. The CDR3 loop reads CASSLGQDVVEGNTIYF. CDR3 coding DNA: TGCGCCAGCAGCTTGGGACAGGACGTGGTGGAAGGGAACACCATATATTTT.

V and J are TRBV6-2 or TRBV6-3 and TRBJ2-5, with 9 bases identical to TRBD2. The CDR3 covers 15 residues. Trimming at V came to 0 bases and at J to 4 bases, leaving 3 bases not matched to a gene. CDR1 and CDR2 (germline): MNHEY, SVGEGT. The CDR3 spells CASSYSLAGSETQYF. Written as DNA, the CDR3 is TGTGCCAGCAGTTACTCGCTAGCGGGATCAGAGACCCAGTACTTC.

The chain uses TRBV30 and TRBJ1-6; a possible D gene is TRBD1 (5 bases). From germline, CDR1 is GTSNPN and CDR2 SVGIG (reference sequence). V was pared by 0 bases and J by 8 bases, with 14 bases between. The CDR3 runs 15 residues. The CDR3 here is CAWSVGGIQDSPLHF. CDR3 DNA sequence: TGTGCCTGGAGTGTTGGAGGGATACAGGATTCACCCCTCCACTTT.

A word on this clone: The same CDR3 is also encoded by other DNA sequences in this sample. The CDR3 DNA follows: TGTGCCATCAGTGAGTCAACAGGGTATGGCTACACCTTC. Translated, it gives CAISESTGYGYTF. The chain joins TRBV10-3 to TRBJ1-2, with D perhaps TRBD1 (6 bases). Germline values: CDR1 ENHRY, CDR2 SYGVKD. The CDR3 has 13 amino acids. Trimming left V 0 bases short and J 5 bases short, with 7 bases between.

The V call is TRBV28, the J call TRBJ2-1, with a weak D call TRBD2 (6 bases). V lost 5 bases and J lost 8, with 13 bases in between. The CDR3 has 13 residues. Germline V CDR1 and CDR2: MDHEN, SYDVKM. The CDR3: CASSAGIGYEQFF. The CDR3, as DNA: TGTGCCAGCAGTGCGGGAATTGGGTATGAGCAGTTCTTC. The whole variable domain, remainder taken from reference TRBV28 and TRBJ2-1, is DVKVTQSSRYLVKRTGEKVFLECVQDMDHENMFWYRQDPGLGLRLIYFSYDVKMKEKGDIPEGYSVSREKKERFSLILESASTNQTSMYLCASSAGIGYEQFFGPGTRLTVL.

The chain has TRBV7-9 and TRBJ2-1, with D uncertain. This CDR3 is 14 amino acids long. Germline CDR1 reads SEHNR; CDR2 reads FQNEAQ (reference sequence). Between the trimmed V and J ends, which lost 8 bases and 4 bases, there was a span of 15 bases. The CDR3 DNA follows: TGTGCCAGCCGCCAGTACCAAACGTACAATGAGCAGTTCTTC. Protein product: CASRQYQTYNEQFF.

V and J are TRBV4-3 and TRBJ1-1; D is perhaps TRBD1 (5 bases). CDR3 length equals 14 residues. V lost 1 base and J lost 4, with 10 bases in between. In germline, CDR1 is LGHNA, CDR2 YSLEER. This CDR3 reads CASSQGQGSTEAFF. CDR3 coding DNA: TGCGCCAGCAGCCAAGGGCAGGGAAGCACTGAAGCTTTCTTT.

V and J are TRBV30 and TRBJ1-5, with unresolved D. There are 13 residues in the CDR3. The V end lost 8 bases, the J end lost 3 bases, and 14 bases lay between the germline ends. Germline loops: CDR1 GTSNPN, CDR2 SVGIG (reference sequence). The CDR3 bases are TGTGCCGGATCTGAGCGTCTCAATCAGCCCCAGCATTTT. Its translation: CAGSERLNQPQHF.

CDR3 loop: CASSLVGSGETQYF. CDR3 bases: TGCGCCAGCAGCTTGGTAGGTTCAGGAGAGACCCAGTACTTC. This chain connects TRBV5-1 to TRBJ2-5; D gene unclear. Germline V CDR1 and CDR2: SGHRS, YFSETQ. With 0 bases removed from V and 4 bases from J, the gap between germline ends came to 10 bases. The CDR3 has 14 residues.

This rearrangement joins TRBV2 to TRBJ2-3, with 13 bases identical to TRBD2. Germline CDR1 is SNHLY and CDR2 is FYNNEI. V lost 6 bases, J lost 2 bases, and 8 bases stayed unmatched. This CDR3 is built from 17 residues. CDR3 amino acids: CASRQGGLAGYTDTQYF. Written as DNA, the CDR3 is TGTGCCAGCAGACAAGGGGGACTAGCGGGATACACAGATACGCAGTATTTT.

The J gene is TRBJ2-1, the V gene TRBV12-5; 12 nucleotides agree with TRBD2. The ends lost 5 bases at V and 4 bases at J; junction bases unmatched: 3. CDR3 length: 15 residues. CDR1 is LGHNT, CDR2 FRNRAP, per germline. The CDR3: CASGMTSGSYNEQFF. The CDR3 DNA is TGTGCTAGTGGTATGACTAGCGGGAGTTACAATGAGCAGTTCTTC.

The J gene is TRBJ2-7, the V gene TRBV28, with TRBD2 identical over 10 bases. CDR3 length: 15 amino acids. Trimming cost V 7 bases and J 0 bases; bases outside gene matches: 6. CDR1 MDHEN and CDR2 SYDVKM come from the germline V gene. The CDR3 DNA is TGTGCCAGCACTTCGCCTAGCGGGGGCTCCTACGAGCAGTACTTC. Translated, it gives CASTSPSGGSYEQYF.

The chain uses TRBV19 and TRBJ2-5; 12 bases fit TRBD1. J gave up 7 bases and V 5 bases, and 14 bases lay outside the gene matches. Germline V gene lookup returns CDR1 LNHDA and CDR2 SQIVND (reference sequence). The CDR3 is 17 amino acids. DNA for the CDR3: TGTGCCAGTAGTTCCGCCGCCGGGGACAGGGGGCGTTTGACCCAGTACTTC. Translating it yields CASSSAAGDRGRLTQYF.

The chain carries TRBV28 and TRBJ2-6; no firm D call. CDR1 MDHEN and CDR2 SYDVKM come from the germline V gene. The CDR3 runs to 17 residues. Trimming cost V 2 bases and J 0 bases, with 11 bases left between them. CDR3 nucleotides: TGTGCCAGCAGTTTAGAACAGCCAGCCTCTGGGGCCAACGTCCTGACTTTC. Its translation: CASSLEQPASGANVLTF.